A single sample is the source of the 7 T cell receptor beta chains below, sequenced in a study of T-cell memory formation after mild COVID-19. TCRdb re-called the 5' RACE reads through MiXCR, storing one row per CDR3 protein. There are some 160,000 distinct CDR3 sequences in the sample; approximately 12% occur only once, and 3.3% lies in the top ten. The sample taken for sequencing was PBMCs or a T cell subset sorted from them (not recorded which). The receptors originated from a man aged 18 to 35 who had mild COVID-19 (a few samples of this study predate the infection). Cell type and time point are not known.

The chain uses TRBV7-6 and TRBJ2-3; D may be TRBD2 (6 bases). Trimming shortened V by 8 bases and J by 1 base, and 13 bases separated the two germline ends. Germline V gene data show CDR1 as SGHVS and CDR2 as FNYEAQ. The CDR3 totals 14 residues. This CDR3 is CASAPWRGTDTQYF. As DNA, the CDR3 is TGTGCCAGCGCCCCGTGGAGGGGCACAGATACGCAGTATTTT.

This clonotype has just a few counts. DNA of the CDR3: TGTGCCTGGAGTGTTCTTGGGGATACGCAGTATTTT. This translates into CAWSVLGDTQYF. This chain links TRBV30 with TRBJ2-3; D is unclear. This CDR3 contains 12 residues. Trimming took 0 bases from V and 6 from J, leaving 7 bases between them. The germline gives CDR1 GTSNPN, CDR2 SVGIG (reference sequence).

V is TRBV9 and J is TRBJ1-2, with D possibly matching TRBD1 (5 bases). The CDR3 sequence is 15 residues long. Trimming took 1 base from V and 4 from J, leaving 14 bases between them. Germline V gives CDR1 SGDLS, CDR2 YYNGEE. The CDR3 DNA follows: TGTGCCAGCAGCGTACAGGGTAGCAGTGGCTATGGCTACACCTTC. It translates to CASSVQGSSGYGYTF.

This clonotype was seen ten or more times. The V gene is TRBV28, the J gene TRBJ2-6; D not certain. The CDR3 runs to 17 residues. Germline CDR1 MDHEN, CDR2 SYDVKM. V was pared by 8 bases and J by 0 bases, with 17 bases between. CDR3 sequence (DNA): TGTGCCAGCGATAGTAAGGGTTTCCGCTCTGGGGCCAACGTCCTGACTTTC. This gives the protein CASDSKGFRSGANVLTF.

In its sample, this clonotype was seen many times. This chain uses TRBV5-4 with TRBJ2-5; weak D call: TRBD2 (6 bases). Germline lookup yields CDR1 SGHNT and CDR2 YYREEE (reference sequence). The CDR3 extends over 14 amino acids. V gave up 1 base and J gave up 6 bases, with 13 bases separating them. CDR3 in amino acids: CASSLYVGRKTQYF. The CDR3 region has the DNA TGTGCCAGCAGCTTGTATGTGGGGAGGAAGACCCAGTACTTC.

V is TRBV7-9 and J is TRBJ2-5, with TRBD2 matching over 7 bases. The V and J ends lost 1 base and 3 bases, in that order; junction bases with no gene match: 14. Germline V gene data show CDR1 as SEHNR and CDR2 as FQNEAQ (reference sequence). This CDR3 region has 18 residues. This CDR3 reads CASSLGLPSGRTKETQYF. The CDR3 DNA reads as TGTGCCAGCAGCTTAGGTCTCCCTAGCGGCCGAACAAAAGAGACCCAGTACTTC.

This clonotype turned up a few times. The chain employs TRBV21-1 and TRBJ2-7. TRBV21-1 is tagged as a pseudogene. CDR3 length equals 16 residues. The CDR3 loop reads CASSRRRGRSSYEQYF. As DNA, the CDR3 is TGTGCCAGCAGCCGGCGACGAGGACGGAGCTCCTACGAGCAGTACTTC.